This T cell receptor beta chain was obtained from a study of T cell responses to AZD1222 COVID-19 vaccine. Broader study findings: Donors were largely white British and mainly female; clonal diversity was possibly underestimated. Seropositivity was recorded at baseline in only a handful of AZD1222 recipients.

Trimming removed 5 bases from V and 6 bases from J, with 15 bases in between. The CDR3 has 14 residues. The germline gives CDR1 SGHRS, CDR2 YFSETQ. In regard to this clone: The antigen is undetermined.

Repertoires were generated with immunoSEQ multiplex PCR, while TCRdb's copy carries only in-frame clones and drops some. The repertoire holds fewer than 70,000 clones, about 74% seen once, with around 3.5% in the top ten. This sequence originates from an adult who received the AZD1222 COVID-19 vaccine. This material consisted of peripheral blood, taken 28 days after the second AZD1222 dose. The rearrangement links TRBV5-1 to TRBJ2-1, with TRBD1 as a possible D gene (6 bases). CDR3 region: CASSTSTGGNEQFF. CDR3 sequence (DNA): TGCGCCAGCAGTACCTCGACAGGAGGCAATGAGCAGTTCTTC.